The 18 T cell receptor beta chains below were found in one sample sequenced in a study of Ad26.COV2.S vaccination and SARS-CoV-2 variants (dated by TCRdb to about 2021). Libraries were made using the immunoSEQ multiplex PCR assay. Imported from immuneACCESS, the table was reduced by TCRdb to in-frame sequences with V and J called. These copies leave out some clones; in studies compared against another copy, an unresolved V gene accounts for under half, and the cause of the remainder is not known. A total of 410,000 or so clones appear in this sample, roughly 90% of them only once. Under 2% of the sample is in the top ten clones. The label giving this sample's treatment or condition can be read as: about 20 received Ad26.COV2.S at low or high dose, single or two shots; 5 received placebo; per-sample allocation not given. For vaccine and placebo recipients, repertoires were sequenced using samples collected on day 63 after the first injection.

The sample was peripheral blood, taken in a trial of Ad26.COV2.S vaccine versus placebo. These receptors were obtained from a person aged 18-60 years who received the Ad26.COV2.S COVID-19 vaccine or a placebo.

The chain employs TRBV7-2 and TRBJ1-5; TRBD1 matches 10 bases. CDR3 length equals 15 residues. The V segment lost 6 bases and the J segment 7 bases; nucleotides outside the gene matches: 9. Germline loops: CDR1 SGHTA, CDR2 FQGNSA. The CDR3 spells CASSTSTGGGQPQHF. CDR3 nucleotides: TGTGCCAGCAGTACCTCGACAGGGGGCGGACAGCCCCAGCATTTT.

The chain has TRBV3-1 (or the pseudogene TRBV3-2) and TRBJ2-5; 7 nucleotides line up with TRBD2. The CDR3 spans 19 residues. The germline CDR1 and CDR2 sequences are LGHDT and YNNKEL (reference sequence). V was clipped by 0 bases and J by 2 bases; unmatched bases: 15. The CDR3: CASSQEGGGGLGQQETQYF. The CDR3 coding sequence is TGTGCCAGCAGCCAAGAAGGTGGGGGGGGTCTAGGACAACAAGAGACCCAGTACTTC.

This clone was observed a single time. The chain uses TRBV6-4 and TRBJ1-5, with 9 bases aligning to TRBD1. The J segment lost 6 bases and the V segment lost 2 bases, leaving 8 bases of the junction unmatched. Germline CDR1 reads MRHNA; CDR2 reads SNTAGT. This CDR3 comprises 16 residues. CDR3 sequence (DNA): TGTGCCAGCAGTGACCGGCCGGGACAGGGTAGTCAGCCCCAGCATTTT. Amino acids: CASSDRPGQGSQPQHF.

The chain employs TRBV7-2 and TRBJ1-2, with a tentative D call TRBD1 (5 bases). This CDR3 has 13 amino acids. The germline V gene has CDR1 SGHTA and CDR2 FQGNSA. V was clipped by 1 base and J by 7 bases, with 10 bases between them. For the CDR3, the DNA is TGTGCCAGCAGCTTAGAGGGGAGGGGTGGCTACACCTTC. This codes for CASSLEGRGGYTF.

The chain joins TRBV3-1 (or the pseudogene TRBV3-2) to TRBJ2-3; 8 bases line up with TRBD2. CDR1 LGHDT and CDR2 YNNKEL come from the germline V gene (reference sequence). This CDR3 comprises 19 residues. J gave up 5 bases and V 4 bases, and 20 bases lay outside the gene matches. The CDR3 nucleotides are TGTGCCAGCAGCCGCACCCCCCAGGTAGCGGGGCTTCGGGTAGATACGCAGTATTTT. Protein sequence: CASSRTPQVAGLRVDTQYF.

The chain couples TRBV2 to TRBJ1-1; no firm D call. The CDR3 is 14 residues long. V was trimmed by 7 bases and J by 0 bases, leaving 12 bases between them. From germline, CDR1 is SNHLY and CDR2 FYNNEI. As DNA, the CDR3 is TGTGCCAGCATGATGAGGGCCCTGAACACTGAAGCTTTCTTT. This codes for CASMMRALNTEAFF.

V gene TRBV15 combines with J gene TRBJ2-7; D ambiguous. Germline loops: CDR1 LNHNV, CDR2 YYDKDF (reference sequence). V shed 0 bases and J shed 4 bases, with 7 bases lying between them. The CDR3 spans 13 residues. CDR3 amino acids: CATSRDQGYEQYF. In nucleotides, the CDR3 is TGTGCCACCAGCAGAGATCAAGGTTACGAGCAGTACTTC. Drawing the rest from reference TRBV15 and TRBJ2-7, the complete variable domain is DAMVIQNPRYQVTQFGKPVTLSCSQTLNHNVMYWYQQKSSQAPKLLFHYYDKDFNNEADTPDNFQSRRPNTSFCFLDIRSPGLGDTAMYLCATSRDQGYEQYFGPGTRLTVT.

This chain uses TRBV6-2 or TRBV6-3 with TRBJ1-2; the match to TRBD1 covers 8 bases. CDR1 MNHEY and CDR2 SVGEGT come from the germline V gene. V trimming: 4 bases; J trimming: 4 bases; junction bases outside the gene matches: 8. The length of the CDR3 is 15 residues. The CDR3 DNA reads TGTGCCAGCAGTTCCATGGACAGGGAAATCTATGGCTACACCTTC. It encodes CASSSMDREIYGYTF.

The rearrangement uses TRBV19 and TRBJ1-2; 8 bases are a match to TRBD1. Germline CDR1 is LNHDA and CDR2 is SQIVND (reference sequence). J gave up 8 bases and V 8 bases, and 19 bases lay outside the gene matches. CDR3 length equals 16 residues. This CDR3 reads CASLEAGGAGPRGYTF. The CDR3 DNA is TGTGCCAGTTTGGAAGCAGGGGGCGCAGGCCCTAGGGGCTACACCTTC.

In its sample, this clone was seen once. The CDR3 loop reads CATSETRTGGIGYTF. The CDR3 coding sequence is TGTGCCACCAGTGAAACCAGGACAGGGGGAATTGGCTACACCTTC. V usage is TRBV24-1 and J usage is TRBJ1-2; 10 bases are a match to TRBD1. Losses at the gene ends were 4 bases for V and 7 bases for J; bases not matched to a gene: 8. The CDR3 covers 15 residues. The germline CDR1 and CDR2 sequences are KGHDR and SFDVKD.

The gene calls are TRBV12-3 or TRBV12-4 and TRBJ1-2; 7 bases map to TRBD1. The CDR3 runs 13 residues. J was trimmed by 8 bases and V by 6 bases; bases with no gene match: 9. The chain's CDR3 is CASSSQTGAGYTF. As DNA, the CDR3 is TGTGCCAGCAGCTCACAAACAGGGGCCGGCTACACCTTC.

V gene TRBV5-1 combines with J gene TRBJ2-5; 8 bases are a match to TRBD1. This CDR3 comprises 13 residues. The germline gives CDR1 SGHRS, CDR2 YFSETQ. J lost 2 bases, V lost 5 bases, and 2 bases had no gene match. In nucleotides, the CDR3 is TGCGCCAGCAGAGACAGGGGACAAGAGACCCAGTACTTC. Translated, it gives CASRDRGQETQYF. Full variable domain (outside the CDR3, taken from reference TRBV5-1 and TRBJ2-5): KAGVTQTPRYLIKTRGQQVTLSCSPISGHRSVSWYQQTPGQGLQFLFEYFSETQRNKGNFPGRFSGRQFSNSRSEMNVSTLELGDSALYLCASRDRGQETQYFGPGTRLLVL.

This clone was recorded only once. The V call is TRBV4-3, the J call TRBJ2-2; 11 bases map to TRBD2. With V trimmed by 4 bases and J by 7 bases, 14 bases remained unmatched. Germline V CDR1 and CDR2: LGHNA, YSLEER. This CDR3 comprises 18 residues. The CDR3 reads CASSRAESSGGADGELFF. The CDR3 DNA reads TGCGCCAGCAGCCGTGCCGAGAGTAGCGGGGGGGCCGACGGGGAGCTGTTTTTT.

The rearrangement links TRBV3-1 (or the pseudogene TRBV3-2) to TRBJ2-1, with D possibly matching TRBD2 (5 bases). V was cut by 1 base and J by 9 bases, with 10 bases left in between. Germline V CDR1 and CDR2: LGHDT, YNNKEL (reference sequence). The CDR3 is 13 residues long. Written as DNA, the CDR3 is TGTGCCAGCAGCCAAGGGAGGACGGGTGAGCAGTTCTTC. It encodes CASSQGRTGEQFF.

The V gene is TRBV5-1, the J gene TRBJ2-1; D unresolved. Germline V gives CDR1 SGHRS, CDR2 YFSETQ. This CDR3 is 12 amino acids long. Deletions cut 0 bases from V and 4 bases from J, with 2 bases between. The CDR3 protein is CASSLEYNEQFF. DNA of the CDR3: TGCGCCAGCAGCTTGGAGTACAATGAGCAGTTCTTC. Filled out from reference TRBV5-1 and TRBJ2-1, the complete variable domain reads KAGVTQTPRYLIKTRGQQVTLSCSPISGHRSVSWYQQTPGQGLQFLFEYFSETQRNKGNFPGRFSGRQFSNSRSEMNVSTLELGDSALYLCASSLEYNEQFFGPGTRLTVL.

This clone was seen just once. This chain connects TRBV15 to TRBJ2-7; no clear D. Germline-derived CDR1 and CDR2 are LNHNV and YYDKDF (reference sequence). The CDR3 runs 13 residues. V lost 1 base, J lost 2 bases, and 6 bases lay in between. CDR3 sequence: CATSRGLTYEQYF. In DNA form, the CDR3 reads TGTGCCACCAGCAGAGGACTTACCTACGAGCAGTACTTC.

The chain employs TRBV19 and TRBJ2-7; TRBD1 might be the D (5 bases). Germline CDR1 LNHDA, CDR2 SQIVND (reference sequence). The CDR3 contains 15 residues. V was trimmed by 3 bases and J by 2 bases, leaving 14 bases between them. CDR3 DNA sequence: TGTGCCAGTAGTATTGGTTCCGCAGGGACCTACGAGCAGTACTTC. This encodes CASSIGSAGTYEQYF.

The rearrangement joins TRBV21-1 to TRBJ1-2. TRBV21-1 is annotated as a pseudogene. This CDR3 comprises 18 residues. The CDR3: CASSKPPSDAAANYGYTF. The CDR3 DNA sequence: TGTGCCAGCAGCAAACCTCCATCGGACGCGGCAGCTAACTATGGCTACACCTTC.